This paragraph reports one T cell receptor beta chain. Its antigen is not identified. These data come from a study of CD8+ T cells in alopecia areata. Overall study context: Treated individuals took tofacitinib by mouth, 5 to 10 mg twice daily. Study-level findings and limits: The study found that many expanded lesional clones persisted in scalp and blood during tofacitinib. Scalp clonality decreased significantly with tofacitinib, and so did expanded CD8+ clones among the top 100. Scalp sample sequencing also detects resident alphabeta T cells of normal skin.

Treatment in this sample: oral pan-JAK inhibitor, 5-10 mg twice daily. RNA, once extracted, was reverse transcribed into cDNA for use as the sequencing template. Repertoires were generated with immunoSEQ multiplex PCR, while TCRdb's copy carries only in-frame clones and drops some. The sample holds under 250,000 clones, approximately 72% seen once. The V end was cut by 0 bases, the J end by 4 bases, with 4 bases between. The CDR3 covers 13 residues. Germline assignment: CDR1 MNHEY and CDR2 SMNVEV (reference sequence). The V gene is TRBV27, the J gene TRBJ1-5, with D hard to call. The source was CD4+ T cells sorted from blood, collected at approximately week 42, from a patient treated with tofacitinib. The receptor comes from a human donor with alopecia areata. As DNA, the CDR3 is TGTGCCAGCAGTTTATCGGGGAATCAGCCCCAGCATTTT. It encodes CASSLSGNQPQHF.